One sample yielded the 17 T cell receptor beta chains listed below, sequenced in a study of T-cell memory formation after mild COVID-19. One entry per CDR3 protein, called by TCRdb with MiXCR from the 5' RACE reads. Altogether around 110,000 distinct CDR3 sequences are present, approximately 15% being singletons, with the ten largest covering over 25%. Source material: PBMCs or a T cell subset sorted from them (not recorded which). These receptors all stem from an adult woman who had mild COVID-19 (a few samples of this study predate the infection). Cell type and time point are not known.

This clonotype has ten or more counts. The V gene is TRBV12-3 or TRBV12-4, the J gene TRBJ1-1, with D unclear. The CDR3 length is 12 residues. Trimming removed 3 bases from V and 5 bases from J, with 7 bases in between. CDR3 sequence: CASSFGGTEAFF. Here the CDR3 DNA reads TGTGCCAGCAGTTTTGGAGGGACTGAAGCTTTCTTT.

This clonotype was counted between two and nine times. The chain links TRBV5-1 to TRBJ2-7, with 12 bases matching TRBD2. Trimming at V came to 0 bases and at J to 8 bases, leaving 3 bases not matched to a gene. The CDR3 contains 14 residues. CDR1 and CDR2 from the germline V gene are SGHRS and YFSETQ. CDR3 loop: CASSLELAGGKQYF. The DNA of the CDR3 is TGCGCCAGCAGCTTGGAGCTAGCGGGAGGGAAGCAGTACTTC.

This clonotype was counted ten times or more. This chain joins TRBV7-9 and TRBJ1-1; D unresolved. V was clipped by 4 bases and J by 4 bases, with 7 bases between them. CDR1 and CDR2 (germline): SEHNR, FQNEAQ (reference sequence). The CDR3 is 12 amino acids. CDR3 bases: TGTGCCAGCAGCTCCGGACCCACTGAAGCTTTCTTT. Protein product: CASSSGPTEAFF.

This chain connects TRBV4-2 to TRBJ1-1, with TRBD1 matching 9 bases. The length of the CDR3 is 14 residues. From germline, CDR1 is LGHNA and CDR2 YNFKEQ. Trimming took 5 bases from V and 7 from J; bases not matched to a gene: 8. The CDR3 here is CASSRDRGGNEAFF. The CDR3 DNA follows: TGTGCCAGCAGCAGAGACAGGGGGGGAAATGAAGCTTTCTTT.

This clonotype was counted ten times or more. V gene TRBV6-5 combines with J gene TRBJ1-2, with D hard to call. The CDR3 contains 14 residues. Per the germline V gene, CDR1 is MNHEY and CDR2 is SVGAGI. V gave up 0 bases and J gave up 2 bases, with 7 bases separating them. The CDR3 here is CASSYSAENYGYTF. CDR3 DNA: TGTGCCAGCAGTTACTCTGCAGAGAACTATGGCTACACCTTC.

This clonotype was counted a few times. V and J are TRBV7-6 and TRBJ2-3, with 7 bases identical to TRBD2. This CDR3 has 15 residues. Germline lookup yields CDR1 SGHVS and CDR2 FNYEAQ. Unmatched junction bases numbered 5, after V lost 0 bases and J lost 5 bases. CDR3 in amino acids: CASSLASGGGDTQYF. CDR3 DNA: TGTGCCAGCAGCTTAGCCTCGGGAGGCGGAGATACGCAGTATTTT.

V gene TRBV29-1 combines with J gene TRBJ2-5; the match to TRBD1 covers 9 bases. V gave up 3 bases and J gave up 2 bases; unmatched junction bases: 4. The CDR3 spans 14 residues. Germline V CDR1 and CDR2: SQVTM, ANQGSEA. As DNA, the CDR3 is TGCAGCGTTGACGGGACAGGGAAGCAAGAGACCCAGTACTTC. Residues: CSVDGTGKQETQYF.

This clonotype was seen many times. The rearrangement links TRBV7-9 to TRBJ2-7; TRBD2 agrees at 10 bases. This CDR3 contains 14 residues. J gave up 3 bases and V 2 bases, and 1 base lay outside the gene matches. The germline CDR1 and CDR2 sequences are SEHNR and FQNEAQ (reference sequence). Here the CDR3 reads CASSLTSGIYEQYF. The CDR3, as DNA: TGTGCCAGCAGCTTAACTAGCGGGATCTACGAGCAGTACTTC.

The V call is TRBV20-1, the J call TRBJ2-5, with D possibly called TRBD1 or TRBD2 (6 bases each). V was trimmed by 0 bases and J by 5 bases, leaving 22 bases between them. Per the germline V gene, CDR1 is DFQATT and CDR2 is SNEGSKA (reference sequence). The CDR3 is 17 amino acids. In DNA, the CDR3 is TGCAGTGCTAGAGATATGAAGACTAGAGGGGGGTCCGAGACCCAGTACTTC. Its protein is CSARDMKTRGGSETQYF.

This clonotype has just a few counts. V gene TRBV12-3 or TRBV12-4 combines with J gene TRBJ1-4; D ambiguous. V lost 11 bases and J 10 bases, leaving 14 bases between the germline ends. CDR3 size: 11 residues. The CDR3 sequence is CACLVMGKLFF. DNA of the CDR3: TGTGCCTGCCTGGTTATGGGAAAACTGTTTTTT.

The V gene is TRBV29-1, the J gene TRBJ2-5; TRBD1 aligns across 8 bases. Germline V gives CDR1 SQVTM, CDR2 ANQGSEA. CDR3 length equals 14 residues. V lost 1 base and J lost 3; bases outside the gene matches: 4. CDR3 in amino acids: CSVEVPTGEETQYF. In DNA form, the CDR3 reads TGCAGCGTTGAAGTCCCGACAGGGGAAGAGACCCAGTACTTC. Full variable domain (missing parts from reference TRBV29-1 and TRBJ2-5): SAVISQKPSRDICQRGTSLTIQCQVDSQVTMMFWYRQQPGQSLTLIATANQGSEATYESGFVIDKFPISRPNLTFSTLTVSNMSPEDSSIYLCSVEVPTGEETQYFGPGTRLLVL.

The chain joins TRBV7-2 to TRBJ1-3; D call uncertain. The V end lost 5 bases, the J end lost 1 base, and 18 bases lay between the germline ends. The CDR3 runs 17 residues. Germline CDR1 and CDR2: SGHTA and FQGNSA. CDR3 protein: CASSRPPTDPSGNTIYF. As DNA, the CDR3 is TGTGCCAGCAGCCGCCCTCCCACCGACCCTTCTGGAAACACCATATATTTT.

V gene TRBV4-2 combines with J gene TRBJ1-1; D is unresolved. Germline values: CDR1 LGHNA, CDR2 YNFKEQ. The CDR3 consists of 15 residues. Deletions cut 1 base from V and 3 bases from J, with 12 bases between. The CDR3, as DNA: TGTGCCAGCAGCCAAGCGGGTCCCGACTACACTGAAGCTTTCTTT. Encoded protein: CASSQAGPDYTEAFF.

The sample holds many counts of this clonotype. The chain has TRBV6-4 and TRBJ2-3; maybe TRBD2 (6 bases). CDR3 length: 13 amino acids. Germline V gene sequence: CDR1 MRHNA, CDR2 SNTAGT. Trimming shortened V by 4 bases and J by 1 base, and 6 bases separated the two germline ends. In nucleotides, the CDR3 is TGTGCCAGCAGTGCGGGAGGCACAGATACGCAGTATTTT. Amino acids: CASSAGGTDTQYF.

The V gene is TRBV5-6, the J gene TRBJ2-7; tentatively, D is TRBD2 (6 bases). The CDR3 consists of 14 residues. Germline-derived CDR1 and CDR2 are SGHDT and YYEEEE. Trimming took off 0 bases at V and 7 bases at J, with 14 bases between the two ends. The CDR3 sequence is CASSLVGEEGEQYF. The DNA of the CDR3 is TGTGCCAGCAGCTTGGTCGGGGAGGAGGGAGAGCAGTACTTC.

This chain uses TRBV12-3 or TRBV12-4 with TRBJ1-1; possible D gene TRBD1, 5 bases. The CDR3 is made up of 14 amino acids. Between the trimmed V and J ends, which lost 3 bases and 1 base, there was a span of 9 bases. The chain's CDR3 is CASSFGGSNTEAFF. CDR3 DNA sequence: TGTGCCAGCAGTTTTGGGGGATCGAACACTGAAGCTTTCTTT.

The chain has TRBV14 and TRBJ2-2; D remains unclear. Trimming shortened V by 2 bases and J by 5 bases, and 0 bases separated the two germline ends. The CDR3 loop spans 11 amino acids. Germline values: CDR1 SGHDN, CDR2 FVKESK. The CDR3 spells CASSQTGELFF. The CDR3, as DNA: TGTGCCAGCAGCCAAACCGGGGAGCTGTTTTTT.